These 13 T cell receptor beta chains were all obtained from the same sample, sequenced in a study of T cells after yellow fever vaccination (dated by TCRdb to about 2019). This specimen's treatment or condition label, per the study, means: live attenuated yellow fever vaccine strain. Library method: 5' RACE. Sequencing was carried out with an Illumina HiSeq 2500. In-frame beta chains were kept once TCRdb had trimmed the public reads at Q25 with fastp and called clones with MiXCR. A single entry per CDR3 protein holds the most common genes and DNA from its merged rows. For this sample there are 150,000 or so distinct CDR3 sequences; 6.6% appear just once. The leading ten clones occupy about 0.6% of the sample. The sample consisted of CD4+ T cells sorted from PBMCs, taken 10 days after the yellow fever booster vaccination. All receptors come from a young man who received the YFV17D yellow fever vaccine.

The table lists this clonotype with a few counts. This chain uses TRBV20-1 with TRBJ1-1; possible D gene TRBD1, 5 bases. The CDR3 runs 13 residues. CDR1 and CDR2 (germline): DFQATT, SNEGSKA (reference sequence). Trimming shortened V by 7 bases and J by 3 bases, and 15 bases separated the two germline ends. The CDR3 DNA follows: TGCAGTGGGACCGGGACGGACTACACTGAAGCTTTCTTT. It translates to CSGTGTDYTEAFF.

This clonotype was observed at least ten times. The chain has TRBV20-1 and TRBJ2-5, with unresolved D. Germline CDR1 and CDR2: DFQATT and SNEGSKA (reference sequence). This CDR3 is built from 11 residues. V gave up 6 bases and J gave up 5 bases, with 10 bases separating them. In DNA form, the CDR3 reads TGCAGTGCCCCTCTACGGGAGACCCAGTACTTC. This codes for CSAPLRETQYF.

In its sample, this clonotype was seen a few times. V and J are TRBV7-2 and TRBJ2-7; weak D call: TRBD1 (6 bases). The germline V gene has CDR1 SGHTA and CDR2 FQGNSA. This CDR3 comprises 15 residues. Trimming removed 3 bases from V and 0 bases from J, with 12 bases in between. The CDR3 bases are TGTGCCAGCAGCTTTCTCAGGGGCAGCTCCTACGAGCAGTACTTC. Translated, it gives CASSFLRGSSYEQYF. Based on the CDR3 plus reference TRBV7-2 and TRBJ2-7, the full variable domain is GAGVSQSPSNKVTEKGKDVELRCDPISGHTALYWYRQSLGQGLEFLIYFQGNSAPDKSGLPSDRFSAERTGGSVSTLTIQRTQQEDSAVYLCASSFLRGSSYEQYFGPGTRLTVT.

This clonotype has a count of ten or more. This chain connects TRBV7-8 to TRBJ2-7; 9 nucleotides match TRBD1. The J segment lost 3 bases and the V segment lost 3 bases, leaving 6 bases of the junction unmatched. The CDR3 is 15 residues long. Per the germline V gene, CDR1 is SGHVS and CDR2 is FQNEAQ. The CDR3 region is CASSFSGQGFYEQYF. CDR3 nucleotides: TGTGCCAGCAGCTTCTCGGGACAGGGTTTCTACGAGCAGTACTTC.

This clonotype was counted at least ten times. The chain links TRBV20-1 to TRBJ2-2; a possible D gene is TRBD2 (5 bases). The CDR3 consists of 12 residues. The V gene lost 3 bases and the J gene lost 6 bases, with 8 bases spanning the gap. Germline V gene data show CDR1 as DFQATT and CDR2 as SNEGSKA (reference sequence). The CDR3 DNA reads TGCAGTGCTAGGAGGGCCCCCGGGGAGCTGTTTTTT. This translates into CSARRAPGELFF.

This clonotype showed up many times. This CDR3 fails to terminate in the conserved phenylalanine or tryptophan, so it likely reflects a read error. The limits of the CDR3 on the DNA are not certain, so only TCRdb's listed CDR3 is given. This chain uses TRBV7-8 with TRBJ2-1; the table's TRBD1 call for D was not verified on the DNA. The CDR3 numbers 12 amino acids, ends counted. Looked up from germline, CDR1 is SGHVS and CDR2 is FQNEAQ. The CDR3 loop reads CASSLEGRTGFL.

This clonotype was found many times. The chain joins TRBV28 to TRBJ2-7, with 8 nucleotides matching TRBD2. The V gene's germline CDR1 is MDHEN and CDR2 SYDVKM. The CDR3 runs to 12 residues. Losses at the gene ends were 7 bases for V and 6 bases for J; bases not matched to a gene: 5. This CDR3 is CASTGLALEQYF. CDR3 in DNA: TGTGCCAGCACCGGACTAGCTCTCGAGCAGTACTTC.

This clonotype was found many times. The chain combines TRBV9 with TRBJ2-3, with TRBD2 as a possible D gene (5 bases). CDR1 SGDLS and CDR2 YYNGEE come from the germline V gene. Trimming removed 4 bases from V and 1 base from J, with 16 bases in between. There are 16 residues in the CDR3. The CDR3 region has the DNA TGTGCCAGCAGCCCCTCGAGGGTTGGGGGCACAGATACGCAGTATTTT. This codes for CASSPSRVGGTDTQYF.

This clonotype was counted many times. This chain joins TRBV5-4 and TRBJ2-1; 9 nucleotides align to TRBD2. The V gene's germline CDR1 is SGHNT and CDR2 YYREEE (reference sequence). The CDR3 totals 16 residues. J gave up 0 bases and V 5 bases, and 6 bases lay outside the gene matches. Here the CDR3 reads CASSRSGSGSYNEQFF. The CDR3 DNA reads as TGTGCCAGCAGTCGTAGCGGGAGCGGCTCCTACAATGAGCAGTTCTTC.

This clonotype was seen many times. The chain is built from TRBV7-2 and TRBJ2-2, with D uncertain. CDR1 is SGHTA and CDR2 is FQGNSA in the germline V gene. V gave up 8 bases and J gave up 0 bases, with 10 bases separating them. The CDR3 length is 14 residues. The CDR3 nucleotides read TGTGCCAGCCTTCTCCTAACGAACACCGGGGAGCTGTTTTTT. It yields the protein CASLLLTNTGELFF.

This clonotype has at least ten counts. The chain uses TRBV5-1 and TRBJ2-3, with D possibly being TRBD2 (5 bases). Germline V gene data show CDR1 as SGHRS and CDR2 as YFSETQ. The germline V and J ends were trimmed by 5 bases and 4 bases, with 5 bases remaining between them. CDR3 length equals 11 residues. CDR3 nucleotides: TGCGCCAGCAGGGAGGCAGATACGCAGTATTTT. It is translated as CASREADTQYF.

This clonotype was counted at least ten times. This chain connects TRBV24-1 to TRBJ2-5, with TRBD2 matching over 13 bases. Looked up from germline, CDR1 is KGHDR and CDR2 is SFDVKD. The CDR3 covers 14 residues. The V and J ends lost 9 bases and 4 bases, in that order; junction bases with no gene match: 4. CDR3 DNA sequence: TGTGCCACCGGACTAGCGGGAGTTTCAGAGACCCAGTACTTC. As protein: CATGLAGVSETQYF.

This clonotype was detected many times. This chain joins TRBV5-1 and TRBJ2-1, with no clear D. Germline V lookup: CDR1 SGHRS, CDR2 YFSETQ. This CDR3 comprises 13 residues. The ends were cut back, 0 bases at V and 7 bases at J, with 8 bases in the middle. CDR3 nucleotide sequence: TGCGCCAGCAGCTTGGTCGATAGAAATGAGCAGTTCTTC. Its protein is CASSLVDRNEQFF. Filled out from reference TRBV5-1 and TRBJ2-1, the complete variable domain reads KAGVTQTPRYLIKTRGQQVTLSCSPISGHRSVSWYQQTPGQGLQFLFEYFSETQRNKGNFPGRFSGRQFSNSRSEMNVSTLELGDSALYLCASSLVDRNEQFFGPGTRLTVL.